Shown below are 30 T cell receptor beta chains from a single sample sequenced in a study of T cell repertoires in cytomegalovirus infection. TCRdb reprocessed the reads via MiXCR and lists one record per CDR3 protein. The sample carries about 770,000 distinct CDR3 sequences, 25% to 35% recorded once. No cognate antigen is known for these TCRs. Sequencing used cultured CD8+ T cells from PBMCs, obtained from culture after CMV antigen stimulation. These receptors all stem from a human donor in good health (CMV status not recorded). Some clones in this sample may be carry-over from other donors' samples.

This clonotype was seen only a few times. The V call is TRBV7-9, the J call TRBJ2-3; D is undetermined. Per the germline V gene, CDR1 is SEHNR and CDR2 is FQNEAQ (reference sequence). Trimming removed 8 bases at V and 2 bases at J, with 11 bases between. CDR3 length: 13 residues. The DNA of the CDR3 is TGTGCCAGCCTAGAGAGCATCACAGATACGCAGTATTTT. Encoded protein: CASLESITDTQYF.

The chain links TRBV4-2 to TRBJ1-6, with unresolved D. This CDR3 spans 14 amino acids. Trimming cost V 4 bases and J 9 bases, with 13 bases left between them. Germline CDR1 reads LGHNA; CDR2 reads YNFKEQ. CDR3 in DNA: TGTGCCAGCAGCCCCGAGGACCTTATTTCACCCCTCCACTTT. Its protein is CASSPEDLISPLHF.

This clonotype has a handful of counts. The gene calls are TRBV7-2 and TRBJ1-6, with 9 nucleotides matching TRBD1. CDR1 and CDR2 from the germline V gene are SGHTA and FQGNSA. This CDR3 region has 16 residues. V lost 5 bases, J lost 7 bases, and 9 bases stayed unmatched. CDR3 DNA sequence: TGTGCCAGCAGCCCACCCCGGGACAGGGTAAATTCACCCCTCCACTTT. This encodes CASSPPRDRVNSPLHF. The full variable domain, with the rest looked up from reference TRBV7-2 and TRBJ1-6, is GAGVSQSPSNKVTEKGKDVELRCDPISGHTALYWYRQSLGQGLEFLIYFQGNSAPDKSGLPSDRFSAERTGGSVSTLTIQRTQQEDSAVYLCASSPPRDRVNSPLHFGNGTRLTVT.

This clonotype was seen a handful of times. The V gene is TRBV6-1, the J gene TRBJ2-1; TRBD1 is a possible D gene (5 bases). Germline CDR1 reads MNHNS; CDR2 reads SASEGT. The CDR3 consists of 12 residues. Trimming stripped 5 bases from V and 9 bases from J, with 11 bases between. CDR3 loop: CASSSSQGEQFF. CDR3 nucleotide sequence: TGTGCCAGCAGTTCCTCCCAGGGTGAGCAGTTCTTC.

This clonotype was picked up a small number of times. The rearrangement links TRBV27 to TRBJ2-7; D gene unclear. The CDR3 is 14 residues long. Germline V gene sequence: CDR1 MNHEY, CDR2 SMNVEV (reference sequence). The V gene lost 7 bases and the J gene lost 3 bases, with 16 bases spanning the gap. In DNA form, the CDR3 reads TGTGCCAGCATTCTGTCCTTTCAGCGCTACGAGCAGTACGTC. The encoded protein is CASILSFQRYEQYV.

This clonotype has more than one count but fewer than ten. This chain joins TRBV5-8 and TRBJ1-2; perhaps TRBD1 as D (6 bases). Germline loops: CDR1 SGHTS, CDR2 YDEGEE. The CDR3 sequence is 15 residues long. Trimming shortened V by 0 bases and J by 4 bases, and 13 bases separated the two germline ends. The CDR3 loop reads CASSLAVRQVYGYTF. The CDR3 DNA sequence: TGTGCCAGCAGCTTGGCCGTCCGACAGGTCTATGGCTACACCTTC. The variable domain in full, with the rest retrieved from reference TRBV5-8 and TRBJ1-2, is EAGVTQSPTHLIKTRGQQATLRCSPISGHTSVYWYQQALGLGLQFLLWYDEGEERNRGNFPPRFSGRQFPNYSSELNVNALELEDSALYLCASSLAVRQVYGYTFGSGTRLTVV.

The chain joins TRBV15 to TRBJ1-1; D is perhaps TRBD1 (5 bases). The V gene's germline CDR1 is LNHNV and CDR2 YYDKDF (reference sequence). Deletions cut 0 bases from V and 0 bases from J, with 8 bases between. The CDR3 is made up of 15 amino acids. The CDR3 protein is CATSRDGALNTEAFF. In DNA, the CDR3 is TGTGCCACCAGCAGAGATGGGGCTTTGAACACTGAAGCTTTCTTT.

This clonotype was counted only a few times. The chain links TRBV5-4 to TRBJ2-1, with TRBD2 identical over 10 bases. Germline trimming cut 0 bases from V and 4 bases from J; bases unmatched to any gene: 7. The CDR3 has 17 amino acids. Germline V lookup: CDR1 SGHNT, CDR2 YYREEE (reference sequence). The CDR3 bases are TGTGCCAGCAGCTTGGCCAATCTAGCGGGGGAGTACAATGAGCAGTTCTTC. This sequence encodes CASSLANLAGEYNEQFF.

This chain joins TRBV2 and TRBJ2-5; D not certain. This CDR3 region has 14 residues. The V gene lost 4 bases and the J gene lost 5 bases, with 14 bases spanning the gap. Germline V gene data show CDR1 as SNHLY and CDR2 as FYNNEI. The CDR3 loop is CASSGEGFGETQYF. The CDR3 DNA reads as TGTGCCAGCAGTGGTGAAGGGTTCGGGGAGACCCAGTACTTC. The full variable domain, completed using reference TRBV2 and TRBJ2-5, is EPEVTQTPSHQVTQMGQEVILRCVPISNHLYFYWYRQILGQKVEFLVSFYNNEISEKSEIFDDQFSVERPDGSNFTLKIRSTKLEDSAMYFCASSGEGFGETQYFGPGTRLLVL.

The chain couples TRBV19 to TRBJ1-1, with D unclear. Germline V gives CDR1 LNHDA, CDR2 SQIVND (reference sequence). The V and J ends lost 2 bases and 1 base respectively, with 14 bases between them. This CDR3 region has 16 residues. Here the CDR3 reads CASSIRTPNENTEAFF. The CDR3 DNA follows: TGTGCCAGTAGTATAAGGACCCCAAATGAGAACACTGAAGCTTTCTTT.

V gene TRBV6-1 combines with J gene TRBJ2-1; tentative D call: TRBD2 (6 bases). Trimming left V 8 bases short and J 8 bases short, with 10 bases between. The CDR3 is 11 amino acids. Germline CDR1 MNHNS, CDR2 SASEGT. For the CDR3, the DNA is TGTGCCAGCGGGCGGGGTTATGAGCAGTTCTTC. Amino acid sequence: CASGRGYEQFF.

This clonotype has more than one count but fewer than ten. The genes are TRBV6-5 and TRBJ1-3, with D uncertain. Trimming removed 0 bases from V and 4 bases from J, with 10 bases in between. The CDR3 runs 15 residues. CDR1 is MNHEY and CDR2 is SVGAGI in the germline V gene. CDR3 loop: CASSYSSGPGNTIYF. The CDR3 DNA reads as TGTGCCAGCAGTTACTCGTCTGGGCCCGGAAACACCATATATTTT.

The chain employs TRBV19 and TRBJ1-2; D is ambiguous. This CDR3 is 11 amino acids long. Germline loops: CDR1 LNHDA, CDR2 SQIVND (reference sequence). The ends were cut back, 5 bases at V and 8 bases at J, with 9 bases in the middle. The CDR3 nucleotides are TGTGCCAGTAGTCGGTTGGGGGGCTACACCTTC. This codes for CASSRLGGYTF.

The gene calls are TRBV12-3 or TRBV12-4 and TRBJ1-2; the D is unclear. The CDR3 runs to 15 residues. V was shortened by 4 bases and J by 3 bases, with 15 bases between the two germline ends. CDR3: CASSWEGRLDYGYTF. DNA for the CDR3: TGTGCCAGCAGTTGGGAAGGACGCCTCGACTATGGCTACACCTTC.

The rearrangement links TRBV7-4 to TRBJ1-1; D gene unclear. Trimming took off 6 bases at V and 6 bases at J, with 14 bases between the two ends. Looked up from germline, CDR1 is SGHVT and CDR2 is SQSDAQ. The CDR3 runs 13 residues. The CDR3 loop reads CASSFVDEPEAFF. The DNA of the CDR3 is TGTGCCAGCAGTTTTGTCGACGAACCTGAAGCTTTCTTT.

This clonotype has only a few counts. This chain connects TRBV6-1 to TRBJ1-1, with a tentative D call TRBD1 (6 bases). The CDR3 is 14 amino acids. CDR1 and CDR2 from the germline V gene are MNHNS and SASEGT. With 10 bases removed from V and 0 bases from J, the gap between germline ends came to 15 bases. The DNA for the CDR3 is TGTGCCACAACCGAGGGACATTTGAACACTGAAGCTTTCTTT. Protein product: CATTEGHLNTEAFF.

J is TRBJ2-3 and V is TRBV28; 9 bases map to TRBD2. V was pared by 1 base and J by 4 bases, with 3 bases of the junction left unmatched. The germline V gene encodes CDR1 MDHEN and CDR2 SYDVKM. This CDR3 comprises 15 residues. The CDR3 DNA reads as TGTGCCAGCAGTTTATATGCTAGCGGGGCAGATACGCAGTATTTT. Translation gives CASSLYASGADTQYF.

The chain employs TRBV19 and TRBJ1-2; no clear D. CDR1 is LNHDA and CDR2 is SQIVND in the germline V gene (reference sequence). V was shortened by 6 bases and J by 4 bases, with 12 bases between the two germline ends. The length of the CDR3 is 13 residues. CDR3 residues: CASSTRTAYGYTF. For the CDR3, the DNA is TGTGCCAGTAGCACCCGGACGGCCTATGGCTACACCTTC.

The rearrangement links TRBV29-1 to TRBJ2-5, with 7 bases lining up with TRBD1. Trimming took 2 bases from V and 4 from J; bases not matched to a gene: 10. CDR1 is SQVTM and CDR2 is ANQGSEA in the germline V gene. This CDR3 has 15 amino acids. This chain's CDR3 is CSVEMRQGFGETQYF. In DNA form, the CDR3 reads TGCAGCGTTGAAATGAGACAGGGCTTCGGAGAGACCCAGTACTTC.

The chain links TRBV29-1 to TRBJ1-2, with TRBD1 matching over 8 bases. CDR3 size: 14 residues. Germline loops: CDR1 SQVTM, CDR2 ANQGSEA. J was trimmed by 5 bases and V by 1 base; bases with no gene match: 6. CDR3 sequence reads: CSVEGTDRVYGYTF. Here the CDR3 DNA reads TGCAGCGTTGAAGGGACGGACAGGGTGTATGGCTACACCTTC.

The chain recombines TRBV7-8 with TRBJ2-1, with TRBD2 as a possible D gene (5 bases). The CDR3 loop spans 13 amino acids. Looked up from germline, CDR1 is SGHVS and CDR2 is FQNEAQ. The germline V and J ends were trimmed by 1 base and 8 bases, with 9 bases remaining between them. The CDR3 reads CASSLGGWDEQFF. CDR3 DNA: TGTGCCAGCAGCTTAGGAGGGTGGGATGAGCAGTTCTTC.

This clonotype was counted between two and nine times. The rearrangement uses TRBV7-9 and TRBJ2-1; the D is unclear. There are 11 residues in the CDR3. Trimming removed 5 bases at V and 9 bases at J, with 8 bases between. Germline CDR1 reads SEHNR; CDR2 reads FQNEAQ (reference sequence). CDR3 in amino acids: CASSHSREQFF. DNA of the CDR3: TGTGCCAGCAGCCACTCCCGTGAGCAGTTCTTC.

The V and J genes are TRBV2 and TRBJ2-1; 10 nucleotides agree with TRBD1. Losses at the gene ends were 3 bases for V and 7 bases for J; bases not matched to a gene: 6. Looked up from germline, CDR1 is SNHLY and CDR2 is FYNNEI. This CDR3 comprises 15 residues. CDR3 amino acids: CASSEDRGKMNEQFF. The CDR3 coding sequence is TGTGCCAGCAGTGAGGACAGGGGGAAGATGAATGAGCAGTTCTTC.

This clonotype was counted a few times. J is TRBJ1-2 and V is TRBV7-8; D uncertain. CDR1 and CDR2 (germline): SGHVS, FQNEAQ. V was trimmed by 4 bases and J by 11 bases, leaving 26 bases between them. The CDR3 covers 16 residues. The chain's CDR3 is CASSSIKRVGMEGYTF. CDR3 coding DNA: TGTGCCAGCAGCTCGATAAAAAGGGTGGGGATGGAAGGTTACACCTTC.

This clonotype was recorded a few times. This chain connects TRBV7-9 to TRBJ2-1; 10 positions match TRBD1. Losses at the gene ends were 5 bases for V and 5 bases for J; bases not matched to a gene: 9. This CDR3 is built from 16 residues. Germline values: CDR1 SEHNR, CDR2 FQNEAQ (reference sequence). This chain's CDR3 is CASSERQGALHNEQFF. CDR3 DNA sequence: TGTGCCAGCAGCGAACGACAGGGGGCCTTACACAATGAGCAGTTCTTC.

The J gene is TRBJ2-3, the V gene TRBV2, with D unresolved. The V end lost 7 bases, the J end lost 5 bases, and 10 bases lay between the germline ends. Per the germline V gene, CDR1 is SNHLY and CDR2 is FYNNEI. The CDR3 is 12 residues long. DNA for the CDR3: TGTGCCAGCATAGGCGGCATAGATACGCAGTATTTT. This gives the protein CASIGGIDTQYF.

The chain carries TRBV7-4 and TRBJ1-2, with D unclear. The CDR3 sequence is 12 residues long. The V end was cut by 11 bases, the J end by 3 bases, with 13 bases between. Germline CDR1 reads SGHVT; CDR2 reads SQSDAQ. Here the CDR3 DNA reads TGTGCCTGCCTGCAGGCTGACTATGGCTACACCTTC. It yields the protein CACLQADYGYTF. The full variable domain, with the rest looked up from reference TRBV7-4 and TRBJ1-2, is GAGVSQSPRYKVAKRGRDVALRCDSISGHVTLYWYRQTLGQGSEVLTYSQSDAQRDKSGRPSGRFSAERPERSVSTLKIQRTEQGDSAVYLCACLQADYGYTFGSGTRLTVV.

The chain recombines TRBV6-6 with TRBJ1-4; a weak D match, TRBD1 (5 bases). Germline CDR1 and CDR2: MNHNY and SVGAGI (reference sequence). The CDR3 sequence is 17 residues long. Trimming removed 7 bases at V and 3 bases at J, with 21 bases between. The CDR3, as DNA: TGTGCCAGCACCCTACAGGCCTCGGGGTACGCTAATGAAAAACTGTTTTTT. As protein: CASTLQASGYANEKLFF.

J is TRBJ2-5 and V is TRBV14; unclear D gene. The germline gives CDR1 SGHDN, CDR2 FVKESK. Trimming removed 4 bases at V and 2 bases at J, with 14 bases between. The CDR3 contains 15 residues. The CDR3 spells CASSPRLRMQETQYF. CDR3 nucleotide sequence: TGTGCCAGCAGCCCCCGATTGCGCATGCAAGAGACCCAGTACTTC.

This clonotype was seen a handful of times. V is TRBV7-8 and J is TRBJ1-5, with 7 bases identical to TRBD1. The germline V gene has CDR1 SGHVS and CDR2 FQNEAQ. The CDR3 has 17 amino acids. Trimming at V came to 8 bases and at J to 0 bases, leaving 13 bases not matched to a gene. Written as DNA, the CDR3 is TGTGCCAGCGCCCAAGGCAGGGGGGGTTATAGCAATCAGCCCCAGCATTTT. Amino acids: CASAQGRGGYSNQPQHF. Full variable domain (rest looked up from reference TRBV7-8 and TRBJ1-5): GAGVSQSPRYKVAKRGQDVALRCDPISGHVSLFWYQQALGQGPEFLTYFQNEAQLDKSGLPSDRFFAERPEGSVSTLKIQRTQQEDSAVYLCASAQGRGGYSNQPQHFGDGTRLSIL.